The present T cell receptor (beta chain) was sequenced within a study of Ad26.COV2.S vaccination and SARS-CoV-2 variants (dated by TCRdb to 2020 to 2022). Background on the whole study: Vaccine-arm donors were drawn from COV1001, a multicentre, randomized, double-blind, placebo-controlled phase I-IIa trial of Ad26.COV2.S in healthy adults. Ad26.COV2.S was administered intramuscularly at 5 x 10^10 or 1 x 10^11 viral particles, either as a single shot or as two shots given 56 days apart. Investigators remained blinded to trial group allocation during experiments and outcome assessment. Trial participants were randomized into five groups of five: low-dose or high-dose Ad26.COV2.S given once or twice, or placebo on both occasions. TCRbeta repertoire sequencing was used to assess the specificity and breadth of SARS-CoV-2-reactive T cell receptors after Ad26.COV2.S vaccination. The TCR-sequenced set comprised about 32 samples: about 19 Ad26.COV2.S vaccine recipients, 5 placebo recipients and 8 SARS-CoV-2 convalescent individuals.

General study outcomes and caveats: Compared with placebo recipients, Ad26.COV2.S recipients showed higher spike-specific TCR breadth (P = 0.0014). Vaccine and placebo recipients had similar non-spike TCR breadth, a finding consistent with the vaccine containing only spike. The study was not powered for comparison of responses between vaccine doses or regimens. After vaccination, substantial breadth of spike-specific CD8+ and CD4+ T cell responses was reported. According to the authors, total T cell responses may have been underestimated by the TCR breadth and depth analyses.

This clone has just one count. Its cognate antigen has yet to be identified. No much larger clonotype is one base removed from it; base qualities were not supplied. The immunoSEQ Assay was the method used to sequence TCRbeta CDR3 regions. After extraction, genomic DNA underwent amplification by bias-controlled multiplex PCR, followed by high-throughput sequencing. Concerning the study's data processing: To quantify the absolute abundance of every unique TCRbeta CDR3 region, sequences were collapsed and filtered. T cell fraction was estimated by normalization of TCRbeta template counts to usable DNA, with usable DNA being measured through amplification of reference genes present in all nucleated cells. Repertoire TCRs were annotated as SARS-CoV-2-specific by exact matching of V gene, CDR3 amino acid sequence and J gene to a known reactive TCR set. The reference SARS-CoV-2 TCR set was derived from MIRA and filtered for enrichment in COVID-19-positive ImmuneCODE repertoires, a step that removed public or cross-reactive TCRs. Based on the MIRA antigens, annotated TCRs were further analysed at the level of specific ORF or position within ORF. Breadth was defined as the number of annotated unique rearrangements divided by the total number of unique productive rearrangements, and depth was defined as the summed frequency of the annotated unique rearrangements. TCR breadth was compared between groups using two-sided Wilcoxon rank-sum tests. TCRdb took over this immuneACCESS table, retaining in-frame rearrangements with V and J assigned. Such tables are incomplete; in checked studies, under half of the missing clones stem from an unresolved V gene, and the remainder is unexplained. The V and J calls and clone size come from that table; D and trimming were worked out from the DNA. This sample has approximately 500,000 clones in its table, and approximately 90% of those were observed once. The ten largest clones represent 9.5% to 15% of the sample.

In the paper's terms, the treatment or condition label means: some 20 received Ad26.COV2.S at low or high dose, single or two shots; roughly five received placebo; per-sample allocation not given. For vaccine and placebo recipients, the sequenced repertoires came from samples collected on day 63 after the first injection. Cohort 1b enrolled 25 to 30 adults aged 18-55 years at a single site in Boston, USA, between 29 July and 7 August 2020. Ad26.COV2.S was a replication-incompetent adenovirus type 26 vector that expressed a prefusion-stabilized SARS-CoV-2 spike protein derived from the original Wuhan strain. V is trimmed back by 8 bases and J by 8 bases, and the junction contains 24 bases that no gene match accounts for. The CDR3 holds 19 amino acids from the cysteine to the phenylalanine. Here the CDR3 DNA is all that survives: 57 bases in frame from base 1. CDR1 and CDR2, per the germline V gene, are SQVTM and ANQGSEA.

This receptor was taken from a person between 18 and 60 years old who received the Ad26.COV2.S COVID-19 vaccine or a placebo. The rearranged chain carries TRBV29-1 and TRBJ2-1; 13 junctional bases match TRBD2. The sample was peripheral blood, taken in a trial of Ad26.COV2.S vaccine versus placebo. The nucleotide sequence is given as TGCAGCCCCCTAGGCACACTAGCGGGAGGGAAATCAAGAAGCTATGAGCAGTTCTTC. Its coded protein is CSPLGTLAGGKSRSYEQFF.